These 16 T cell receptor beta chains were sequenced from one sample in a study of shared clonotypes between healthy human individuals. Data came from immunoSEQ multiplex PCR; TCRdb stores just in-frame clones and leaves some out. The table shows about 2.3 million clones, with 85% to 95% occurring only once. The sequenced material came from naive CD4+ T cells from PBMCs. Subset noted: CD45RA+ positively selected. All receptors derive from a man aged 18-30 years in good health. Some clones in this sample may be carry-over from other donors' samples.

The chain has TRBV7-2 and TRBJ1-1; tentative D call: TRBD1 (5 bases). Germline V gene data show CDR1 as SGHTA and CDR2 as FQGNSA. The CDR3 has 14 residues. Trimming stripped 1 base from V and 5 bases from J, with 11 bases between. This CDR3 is CASSLEGIGTEAFF. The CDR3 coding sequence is TGTGCCAGCAGCTTAGAGGGGATCGGAACTGAAGCTTTCTTT.

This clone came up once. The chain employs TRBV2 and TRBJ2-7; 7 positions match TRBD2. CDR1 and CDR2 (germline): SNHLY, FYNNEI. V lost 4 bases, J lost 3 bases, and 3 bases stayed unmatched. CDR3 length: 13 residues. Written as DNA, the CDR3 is TGTGCCAGCAGTGGGGAGGGCCACTACGAGCAGTACTTC. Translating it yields CASSGEGHYEQYF.

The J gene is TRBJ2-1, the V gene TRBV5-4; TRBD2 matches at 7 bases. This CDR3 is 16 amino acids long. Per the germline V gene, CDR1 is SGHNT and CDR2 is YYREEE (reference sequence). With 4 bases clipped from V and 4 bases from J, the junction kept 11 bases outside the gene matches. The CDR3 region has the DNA TGTGCCAGCAGCCCCACACTGGCGGGAGCTTACAATGAGCAGTTCTTC. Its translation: CASSPTLAGAYNEQFF.

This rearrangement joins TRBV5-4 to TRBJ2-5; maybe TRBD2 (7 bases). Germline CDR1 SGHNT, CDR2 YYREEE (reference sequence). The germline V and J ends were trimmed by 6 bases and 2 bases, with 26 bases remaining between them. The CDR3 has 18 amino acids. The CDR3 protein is CASTVGVRGRAWQETQYF. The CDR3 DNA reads TGTGCCAGCACCGTGGGTGTTAGGGGGAGGGCCTGGCAAGAGACCCAGTACTTC.

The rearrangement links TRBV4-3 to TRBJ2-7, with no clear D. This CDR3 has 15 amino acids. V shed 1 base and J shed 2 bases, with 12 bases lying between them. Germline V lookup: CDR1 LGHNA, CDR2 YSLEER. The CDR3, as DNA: TGCGCCAGCAGCCAAGGGCTGCAGTCACCCTACGAGCAGTACTTC. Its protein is CASSQGLQSPYEQYF.

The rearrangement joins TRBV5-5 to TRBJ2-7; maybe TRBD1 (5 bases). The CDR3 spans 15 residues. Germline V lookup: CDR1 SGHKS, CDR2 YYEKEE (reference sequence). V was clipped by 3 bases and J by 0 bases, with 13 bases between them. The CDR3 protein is CASSSRPGNSYEQYF. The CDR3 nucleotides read TGTGCCAGCAGCTCCCGTCCAGGGAACTCCTACGAGCAGTACTTC.

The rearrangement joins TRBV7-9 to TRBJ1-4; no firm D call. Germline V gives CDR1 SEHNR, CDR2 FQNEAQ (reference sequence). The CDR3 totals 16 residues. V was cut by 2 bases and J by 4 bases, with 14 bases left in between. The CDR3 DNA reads TGTGCCAGCAGCTTAAGCGTGGAACAACTTAATGAAAAACTGTTTTTT. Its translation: CASSLSVEQLNEKLFF.

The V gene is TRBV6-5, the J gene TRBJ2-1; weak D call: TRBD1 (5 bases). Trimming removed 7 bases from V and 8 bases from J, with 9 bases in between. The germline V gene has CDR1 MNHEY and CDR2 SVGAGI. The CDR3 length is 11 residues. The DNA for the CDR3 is TGTGCCAGCAATAGGGGCTATGAGCAGTTCTTC. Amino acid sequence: CASNRGYEQFF.

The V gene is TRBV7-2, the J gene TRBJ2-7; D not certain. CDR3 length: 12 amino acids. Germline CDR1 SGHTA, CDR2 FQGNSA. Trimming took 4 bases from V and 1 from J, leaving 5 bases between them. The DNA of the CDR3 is TGTGCCAGCAGCTCCTGGTCCTACGAGCAGTACTTC. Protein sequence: CASSSWSYEQYF.

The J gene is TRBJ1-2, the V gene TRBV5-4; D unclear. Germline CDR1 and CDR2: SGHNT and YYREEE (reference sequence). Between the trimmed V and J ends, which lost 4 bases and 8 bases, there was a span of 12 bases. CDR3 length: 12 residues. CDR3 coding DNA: TGTGCCAGCAGCCGGTCGAGTGGGGGCTACACCTTC. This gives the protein CASSRSSGGYTF.

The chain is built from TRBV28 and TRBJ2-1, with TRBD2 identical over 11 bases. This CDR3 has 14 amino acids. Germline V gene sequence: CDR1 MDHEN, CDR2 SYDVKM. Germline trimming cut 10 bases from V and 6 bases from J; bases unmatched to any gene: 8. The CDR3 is CAIATSGAVNEQFF. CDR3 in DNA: TGTGCCATAGCGACTAGCGGGGCTGTCAATGAGCAGTTCTTC.

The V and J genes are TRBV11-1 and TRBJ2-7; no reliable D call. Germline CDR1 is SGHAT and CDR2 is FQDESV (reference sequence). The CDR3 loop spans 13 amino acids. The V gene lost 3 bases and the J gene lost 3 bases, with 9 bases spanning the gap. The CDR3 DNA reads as TGTGCCAGCAGCTTCGCAAGACTCTACGAGCAGTACTTC. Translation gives CASSFARLYEQYF.

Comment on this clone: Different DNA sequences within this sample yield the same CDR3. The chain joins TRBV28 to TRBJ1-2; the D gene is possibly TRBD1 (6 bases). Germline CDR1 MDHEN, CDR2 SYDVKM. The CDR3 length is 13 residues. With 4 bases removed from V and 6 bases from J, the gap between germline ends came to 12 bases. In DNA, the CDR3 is TGTGCCAGCAGTTCAGGGCAGGGGAATGGCTACACCTTC. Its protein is CASSSGQGNGYTF.

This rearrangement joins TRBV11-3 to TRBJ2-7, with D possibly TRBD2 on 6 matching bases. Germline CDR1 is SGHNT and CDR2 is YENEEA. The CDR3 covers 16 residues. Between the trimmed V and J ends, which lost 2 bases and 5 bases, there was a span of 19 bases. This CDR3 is CASSLSEGTAGDEQYF. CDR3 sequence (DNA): TGTGCCAGCAGCTTATCGGAAGGTACAGCGGGCGACGAGCAGTACTTC.

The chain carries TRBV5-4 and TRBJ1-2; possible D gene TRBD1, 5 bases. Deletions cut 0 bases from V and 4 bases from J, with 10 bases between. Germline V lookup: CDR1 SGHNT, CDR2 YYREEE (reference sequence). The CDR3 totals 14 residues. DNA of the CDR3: TGTGCCAGCAGCTTGGGGGGGGTCATCTATGGCTACACCTTC. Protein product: CASSLGGVIYGYTF.

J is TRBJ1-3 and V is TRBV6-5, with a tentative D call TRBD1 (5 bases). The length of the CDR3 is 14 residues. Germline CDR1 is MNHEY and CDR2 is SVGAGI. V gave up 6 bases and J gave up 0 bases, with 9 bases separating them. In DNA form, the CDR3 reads TGTGCCAGCAGCAGGGTCGGCTCTGGAAACACCATATATTTT. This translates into CASSRVGSGNTIYF.